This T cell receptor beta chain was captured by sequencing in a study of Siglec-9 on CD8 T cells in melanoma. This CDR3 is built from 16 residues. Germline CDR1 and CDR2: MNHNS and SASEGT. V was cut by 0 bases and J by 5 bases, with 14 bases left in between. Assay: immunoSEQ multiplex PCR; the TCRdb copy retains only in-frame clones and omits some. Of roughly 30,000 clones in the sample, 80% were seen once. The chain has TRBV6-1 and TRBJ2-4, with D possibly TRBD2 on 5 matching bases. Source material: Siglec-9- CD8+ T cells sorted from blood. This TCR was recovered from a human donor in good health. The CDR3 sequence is CASSEAQWGVENIQYF. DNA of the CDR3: TGTGCCAGCAGTGAAGCGCAGTGGGGAGTGGAAAACATTCAGTACTTC.